This section outlines one T cell receptor (beta chain) sequence together with its context. A single count supports this clone. What antigen it recognizes has not been identified. The record has no base qualities; no much larger clone is one base away. This sample was taken from a study of blood T cell repertoires in COVID-19 (dated by TCRdb to the early 2020s). Regarding the research as a whole: Samples from collaborators originated in the United States, Italy and Spain and spanned both the acute and convalescent phases of COVID-19. Samples were obtained from the ongoing ImmuneRACE study (first 160 participants) and from 1,254 subjects provided by 6 global collaborators. Sample metadata almost always included a de-identified subject ID, COVID-19 status, age in years and sex. HLA class I and class II types, where available, came from metadata supplied by the sample provider rather than from assay-based typing. The material from the prospective study consisted of cDNA or gDNA derived from T cells, B-cell-depleted T cells, or PBMCs. Deeply sampled blood TCRbeta repertoires from subjects exposed to, actively infected with, or recovered from COVID-19 were included in the dataset. A freely available public database, intended as a resource for researchers studying the immune response to SARS-CoV-2, is where the repertoires were released. Findings and caveats that apply to the study as a whole: The amount of clinical and demographic metadata varied by source and participant and was provided uncurated.

TCRbeta CDR3 regions were amplified from genomic DNA by means of the immunoSEQ Assay, a bias-controlled multiplex PCR. The authors processed their data as follows. Nucleated cell counts per sample were estimated from amplification of reference gene primers within the assay. To quantify the absolute abundance of each unique TCRbeta CDR3 rearrangement, sequence reads were collapsed and filtered. For each sample, productive Simpson clonality was calculated as the square root of Simpson's diversity index across productive rearrangements. The table was pulled from immuneACCESS by TCRdb, which kept in-frame rearrangements only. Such tables lose some clones; where checked, under half of the loss comes from unresolved V genes, and the rest has no known cause. V and J calls plus clone size are reproduced from that table; the DNA served to infer D and trimming. This sample comprises 300,000 to 350,000 clones, about 89% of them detected only once. The top ten clones comprise roughly 6.3% of the sample.

V lost 7 bases and J lost 4 bases; the stretch between them is 8 bases long. The germline V gene (reference sequence) yields DFQATT for CDR1 and SNEGSKA for CDR2. From its cysteine to its phenylalanine, the CDR3 spans 11 amino acids. CDR3 DNA only is kept here, 33 bases in frame from base 1. In Seattle, one collaborating source enrolled patients while the infection was active and tracked those patients longitudinally over the course of disease. Each collaborating institution followed its own protocols to collect whole blood in K2EDTA tubes. For TCRbeta analysis, collaborator samples were shipped as frozen whole blood, as isolated PBMCs, or as DNA extracted from either sample type.

This TCR came from a woman in her 50s with COVID-19, enrolled during active disease. The rearrangement joined TRBV20-1 to TRBJ2-1, with TRBD1 as a weak D call on 6 bases. The material sequenced was peripheral blood. The DNA sequence follows: TGCAGTGGAGGGACATACAATGAGCAGTTCTTC. It is translated as CSGGTYNEQFF.